This TCR beta chain is drawn from a study of blood T cell repertoires in COVID-19. In the authors' methods: Amplified reference gene primers provided the basis for estimating nucleated cell counts. Method: immunoSEQ multiplex PCR; TCRdb's copy keeps in-frame clones and lacks some. The DNA was the basis for D and trimming; V, J and clone size are from that table. The sample has fewer than 70,000 clones, approximately 80% seen once. This receptor was taken from a woman aged 60 to 75 with acute or convalescent COVID-19. The specimen sequenced was peripheral blood.

The CDR3 reads CASSQDLGTSDTQYF. The DNA for the CDR3 is TGTGCCAGCAGCCAGGACCTCGGGACTTCAGATACGCAGTATTTT. The chain combines TRBV3-1 (or the pseudogene TRBV3-2) with TRBJ2-3; D is perhaps TRBD2 (6 bases). This CDR3 region has 15 residues. Trimming left V 3 bases short and J 4 bases short, with 14 bases between. Germline V gives CDR1 LGHDT, CDR2 YNNKEL (reference sequence).